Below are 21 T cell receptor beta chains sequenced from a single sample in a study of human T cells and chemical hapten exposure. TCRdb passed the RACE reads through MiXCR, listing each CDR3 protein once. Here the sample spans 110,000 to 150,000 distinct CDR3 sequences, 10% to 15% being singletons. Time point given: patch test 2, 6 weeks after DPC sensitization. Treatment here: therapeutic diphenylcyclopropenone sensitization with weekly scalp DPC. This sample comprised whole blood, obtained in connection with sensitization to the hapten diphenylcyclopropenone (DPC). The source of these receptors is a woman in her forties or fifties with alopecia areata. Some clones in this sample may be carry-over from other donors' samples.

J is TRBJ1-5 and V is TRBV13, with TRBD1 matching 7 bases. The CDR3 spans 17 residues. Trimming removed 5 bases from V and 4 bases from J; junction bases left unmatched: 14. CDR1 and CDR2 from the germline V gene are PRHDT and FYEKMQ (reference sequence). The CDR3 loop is CASSSSRGQRFNQPQHF. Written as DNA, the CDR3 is TGTGCCAGCAGCAGTAGCAGGGGACAGAGGTTTAATCAGCCCCAGCATTTT.

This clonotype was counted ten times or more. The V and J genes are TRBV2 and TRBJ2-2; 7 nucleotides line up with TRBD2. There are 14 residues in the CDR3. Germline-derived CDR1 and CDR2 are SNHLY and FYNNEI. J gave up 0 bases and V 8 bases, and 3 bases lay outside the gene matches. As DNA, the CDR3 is TGTGCCAGCTGGACTAGACCGAACACCGGGGAGCTGTTTTTT. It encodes CASWTRPNTGELFF.

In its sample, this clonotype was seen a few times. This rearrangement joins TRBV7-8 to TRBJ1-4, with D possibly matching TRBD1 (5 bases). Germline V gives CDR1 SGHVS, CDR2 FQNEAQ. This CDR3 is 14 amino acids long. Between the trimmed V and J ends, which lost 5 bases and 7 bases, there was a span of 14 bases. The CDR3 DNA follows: TGTGCCAGCAGCCTGGGGCAGGGTCCTGAAAAACTGTTTTTT. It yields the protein CASSLGQGPEKLFF. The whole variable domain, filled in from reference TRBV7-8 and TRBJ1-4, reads GAGVSQSPRYKVAKRGQDVALRCDPISGHVSLFWYQQALGQGPEFLTYFQNEAQLDKSGLPSDRFFAERPEGSVSTLKIQRTQQEDSAVYLCASSLGQGPEKLFFGSGTQLSVL.

The CDR3 loop is CSAIYGLPYEQYF. In DNA, the CDR3 is TGCAGTGCCATCTACGGATTGCCCTACGAGCAGTACTTC. The chain couples TRBV20-1 to TRBJ2-7; no clear D. The CDR3 is made up of 13 amino acids. Per germline, CDR1 DFQATT and CDR2 SNEGSKA (reference sequence). Trimming removed 6 bases at V and 2 bases at J, with 14 bases between.

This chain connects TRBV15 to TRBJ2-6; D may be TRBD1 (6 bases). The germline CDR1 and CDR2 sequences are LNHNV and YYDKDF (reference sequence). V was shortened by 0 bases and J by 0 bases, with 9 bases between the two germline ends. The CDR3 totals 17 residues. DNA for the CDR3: TGTGCCACCAGCAGAGAGGGGGCGGGCTCTGGGGCCAACGTCCTGACTTTC. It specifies CATSREGAGSGANVLTF.

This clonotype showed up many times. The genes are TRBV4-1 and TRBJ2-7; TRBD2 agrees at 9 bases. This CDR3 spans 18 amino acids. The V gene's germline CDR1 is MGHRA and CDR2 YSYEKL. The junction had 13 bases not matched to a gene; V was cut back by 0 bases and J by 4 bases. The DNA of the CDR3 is TGCGCCAGCAGCCAAGACGGAGGGCAAGCGGGAGGTGGATACGAGCAGTACTTC. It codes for CASSQDGGQAGGGYEQYF.

The DNA for the CDR3 is TGTGCCAGCAGTGAGAGCGCCGGGGGCTATGGCTACACCTTC. It encodes CASSESAGGYGYTF. The chain carries TRBV6-1 and TRBJ1-2, with TRBD1 as a possible D gene (5 bases). The CDR3 totals 14 residues. Trimming left V 3 bases short and J 4 bases short, with 12 bases between. CDR1 and CDR2 (germline): MNHNS, SASEGT.

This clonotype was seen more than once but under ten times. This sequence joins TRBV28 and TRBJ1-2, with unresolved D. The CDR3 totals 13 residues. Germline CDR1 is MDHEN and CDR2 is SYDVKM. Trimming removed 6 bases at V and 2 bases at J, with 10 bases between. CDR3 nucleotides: TGTGCCAGCAGGATCAGTAGGAACTATGGCTACACCTTC. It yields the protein CASRISRNYGYTF.

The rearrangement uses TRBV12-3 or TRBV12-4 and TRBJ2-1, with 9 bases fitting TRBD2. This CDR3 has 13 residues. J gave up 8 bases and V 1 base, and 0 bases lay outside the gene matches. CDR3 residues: CASSLGGRDEQFF. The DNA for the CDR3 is TGTGCCAGCAGTTTAGGCGGGAGGGATGAGCAGTTCTTC.

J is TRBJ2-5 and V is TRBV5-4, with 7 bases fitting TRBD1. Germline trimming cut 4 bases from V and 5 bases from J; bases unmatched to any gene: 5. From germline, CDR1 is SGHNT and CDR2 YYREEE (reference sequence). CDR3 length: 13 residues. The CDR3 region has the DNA TGTGCCAGCAGCCAACTGACAGGGGAGACCCAGTACTTC. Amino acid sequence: CASSQLTGETQYF.

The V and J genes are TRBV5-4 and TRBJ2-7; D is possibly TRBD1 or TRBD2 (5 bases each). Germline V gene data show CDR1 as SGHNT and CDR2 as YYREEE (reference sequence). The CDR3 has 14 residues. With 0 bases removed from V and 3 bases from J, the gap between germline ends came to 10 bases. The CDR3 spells CASSLGGRFYEQYF. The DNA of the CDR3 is TGTGCCAGCAGCTTGGGGGGACGTTTCTACGAGCAGTACTTC.

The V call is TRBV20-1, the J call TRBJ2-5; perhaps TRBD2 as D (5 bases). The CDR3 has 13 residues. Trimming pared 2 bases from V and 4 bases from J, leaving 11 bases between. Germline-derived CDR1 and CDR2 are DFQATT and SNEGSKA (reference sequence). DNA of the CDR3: TGCAGTGCTAGAAAGCCGGGAAGAGAGACCCAGTACTTC. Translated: CSARKPGRETQYF.

The CDR3, as DNA: TGCGCCAGCAAAGGGCAGGCAAGCACAGATACGCAGTATTTT. Translation: CASKGQASTDTQYF. The chain carries TRBV5-1 and TRBJ2-3; D call uncertain. Germline CDR1 is SGHRS and CDR2 is YFSETQ. The CDR3 consists of 14 residues. The V gene lost 6 bases and the J gene lost 0 bases, with 11 bases spanning the gap.

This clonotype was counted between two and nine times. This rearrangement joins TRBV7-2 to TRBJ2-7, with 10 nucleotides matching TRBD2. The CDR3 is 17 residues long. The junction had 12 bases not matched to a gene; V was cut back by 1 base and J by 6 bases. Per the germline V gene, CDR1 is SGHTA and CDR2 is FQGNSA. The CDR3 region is CASSLGRLAGARSEQYF. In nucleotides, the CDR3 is TGTGCCAGCAGCTTAGGCAGGCTAGCGGGAGCACGGTCCGAGCAGTACTTC. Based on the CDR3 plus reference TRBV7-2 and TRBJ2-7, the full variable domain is GAGVSQSPSNKVTEKGKDVELRCDPISGHTALYWYRQSLGQGLEFLIYFQGNSAPDKSGLPSDRFSAERTGGSVSTLTIQRTQQEDSAVYLCASSLGRLAGARSEQYFGPGTRLTVT.

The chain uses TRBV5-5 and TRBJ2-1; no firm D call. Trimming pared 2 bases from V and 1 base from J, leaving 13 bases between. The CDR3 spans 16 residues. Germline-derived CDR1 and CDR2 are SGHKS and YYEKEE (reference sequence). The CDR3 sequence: CASSLRTVQSYNEQFF. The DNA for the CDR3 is TGTGCCAGCAGCTTAAGGACCGTCCAGTCCTACAATGAGCAGTTCTTC. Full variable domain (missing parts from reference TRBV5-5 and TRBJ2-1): DAGVTQSPTHLIKTRGQQVTLRCSPISGHKSVSWYQQVLGQGPQFIFQYYEKEERGRGNFPDRFSARQFPNYSSELNVNALLLGDSALYLCASSLRTVQSYNEQFFGPGTRLTVL.

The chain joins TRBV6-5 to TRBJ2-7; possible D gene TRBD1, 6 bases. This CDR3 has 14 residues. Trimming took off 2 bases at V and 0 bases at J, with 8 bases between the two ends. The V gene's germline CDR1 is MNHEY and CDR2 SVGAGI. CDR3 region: CASSYQGTSYEQYF. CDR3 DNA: TGTGCCAGCAGTTACCAGGGGACCTCCTACGAGCAGTACTTC.

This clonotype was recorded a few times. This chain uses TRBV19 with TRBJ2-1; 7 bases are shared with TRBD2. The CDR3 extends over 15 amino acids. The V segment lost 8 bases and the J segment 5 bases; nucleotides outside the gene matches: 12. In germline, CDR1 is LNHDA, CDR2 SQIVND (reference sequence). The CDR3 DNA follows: TGTGCCAGTCGGGAGACAGCGGGATTCCACAATGAGCAGTTCTTC. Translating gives CASRETAGFHNEQFF.

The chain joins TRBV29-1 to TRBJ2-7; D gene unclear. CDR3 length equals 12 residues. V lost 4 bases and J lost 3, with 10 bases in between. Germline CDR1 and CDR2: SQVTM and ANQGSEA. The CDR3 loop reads CSVAEGYYEQYF. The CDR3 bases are TGCAGCGTTGCGGAAGGATACTACGAGCAGTACTTC.

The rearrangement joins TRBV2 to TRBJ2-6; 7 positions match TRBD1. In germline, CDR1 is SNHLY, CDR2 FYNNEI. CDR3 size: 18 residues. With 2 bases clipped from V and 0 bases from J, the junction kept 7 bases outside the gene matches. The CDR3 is CASSERGLRSSGANVLTF. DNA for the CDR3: TGTGCCAGCAGTGAAAGGGGGCTTAGGAGCTCTGGGGCCAACGTCCTGACTTTC.

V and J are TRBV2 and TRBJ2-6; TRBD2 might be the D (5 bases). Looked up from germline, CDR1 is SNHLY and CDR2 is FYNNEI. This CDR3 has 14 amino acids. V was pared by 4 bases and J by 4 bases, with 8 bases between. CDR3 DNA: TGTGCCAGCAGTGCAAGGGAGGGGGCCAACGTCCTGACTTTC. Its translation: CASSAREGANVLTF.

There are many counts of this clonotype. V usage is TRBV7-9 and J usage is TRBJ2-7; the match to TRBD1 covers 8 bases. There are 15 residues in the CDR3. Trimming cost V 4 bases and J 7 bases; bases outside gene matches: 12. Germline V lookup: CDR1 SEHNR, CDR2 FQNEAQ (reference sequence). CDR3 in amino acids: CASSSSGTGLWEQYF. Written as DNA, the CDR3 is TGTGCCAGCAGCTCCTCCGGGACAGGACTATGGGAGCAGTACTTC.